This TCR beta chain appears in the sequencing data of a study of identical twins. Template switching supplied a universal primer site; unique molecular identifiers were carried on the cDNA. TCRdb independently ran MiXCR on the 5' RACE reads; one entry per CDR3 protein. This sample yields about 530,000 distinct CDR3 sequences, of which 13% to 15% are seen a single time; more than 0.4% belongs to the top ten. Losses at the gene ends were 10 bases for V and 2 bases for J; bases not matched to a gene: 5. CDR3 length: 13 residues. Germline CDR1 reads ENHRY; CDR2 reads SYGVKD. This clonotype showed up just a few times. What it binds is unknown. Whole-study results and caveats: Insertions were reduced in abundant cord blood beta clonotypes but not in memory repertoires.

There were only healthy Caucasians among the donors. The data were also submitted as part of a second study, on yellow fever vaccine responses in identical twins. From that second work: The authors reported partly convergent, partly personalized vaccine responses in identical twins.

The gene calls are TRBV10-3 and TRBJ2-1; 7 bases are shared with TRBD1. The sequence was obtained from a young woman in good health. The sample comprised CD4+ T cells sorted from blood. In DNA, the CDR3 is TGTGCCACCGGGGACAGTGCCTACAATGAGCAGTTCTTC. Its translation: CATGDSAYNEQFF.